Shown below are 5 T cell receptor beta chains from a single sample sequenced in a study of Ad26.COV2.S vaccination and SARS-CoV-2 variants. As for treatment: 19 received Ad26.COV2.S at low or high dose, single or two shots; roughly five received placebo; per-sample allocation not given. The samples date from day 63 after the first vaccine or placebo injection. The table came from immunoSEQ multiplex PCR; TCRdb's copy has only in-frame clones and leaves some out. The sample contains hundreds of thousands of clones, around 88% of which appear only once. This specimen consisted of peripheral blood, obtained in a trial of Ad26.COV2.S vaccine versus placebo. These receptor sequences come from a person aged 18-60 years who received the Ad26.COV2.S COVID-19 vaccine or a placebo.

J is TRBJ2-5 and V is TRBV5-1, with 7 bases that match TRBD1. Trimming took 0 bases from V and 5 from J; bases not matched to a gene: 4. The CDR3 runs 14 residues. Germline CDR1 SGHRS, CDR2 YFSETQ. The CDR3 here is CASSLEGRGETQYF. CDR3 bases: TGCGCCAGCAGCTTGGAGGGCAGGGGGGAGACCCAGTACTTC.

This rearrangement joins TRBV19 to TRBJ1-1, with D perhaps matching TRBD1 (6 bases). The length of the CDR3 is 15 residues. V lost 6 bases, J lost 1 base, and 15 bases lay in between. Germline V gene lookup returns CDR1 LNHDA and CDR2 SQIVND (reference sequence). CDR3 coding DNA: TGTGCCAGTAGGGCCTATGGACAGAGGAACACTGAAGCTTTCTTT. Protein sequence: CASRAYGQRNTEAFF.

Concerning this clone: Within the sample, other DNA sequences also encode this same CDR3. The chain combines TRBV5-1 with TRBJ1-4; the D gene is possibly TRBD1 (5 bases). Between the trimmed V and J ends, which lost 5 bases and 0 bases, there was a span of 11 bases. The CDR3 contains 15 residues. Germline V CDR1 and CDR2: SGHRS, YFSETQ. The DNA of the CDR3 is TGCGCCAGCAGTACGGGGGACGCAACTAATGAAAAACTGTTTTTT. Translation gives CASSTGDATNEKLFF. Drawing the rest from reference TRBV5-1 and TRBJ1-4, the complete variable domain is KAGVTQTPRYLIKTRGQQVTLSCSPISGHRSVSWYQQTPGQGLQFLFEYFSETQRNKGNFPGRFSGRQFSNSRSEMNVSTLELGDSALYLCASSTGDATNEKLFFGSGTQLSVL.

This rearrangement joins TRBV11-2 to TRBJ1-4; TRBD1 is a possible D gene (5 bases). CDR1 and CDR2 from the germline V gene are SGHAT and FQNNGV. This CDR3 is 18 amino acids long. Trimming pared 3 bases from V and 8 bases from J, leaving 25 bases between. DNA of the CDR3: TGTGCCAGCAGCTTTAGGCCCCCGGGTGGGGCGCGGTACGAAAAACTGTTTTTT. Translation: CASSFRPPGGARYEKLFF.

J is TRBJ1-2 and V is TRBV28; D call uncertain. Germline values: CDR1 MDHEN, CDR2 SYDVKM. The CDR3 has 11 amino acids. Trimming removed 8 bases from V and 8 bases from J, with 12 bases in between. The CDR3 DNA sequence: TGTGCCAGCCGGAGGGCCGAGGGCTACACCTTC. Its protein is CASRRAEGYTF.